This T cell receptor (beta chain) was identified during a study of shared clonotypes between healthy human individuals. Study context: A couple of women and a few men aged 18 to 49 made up the donors. There were three CD4 naive, three CD4 memory, two CD8 naive and one CD8 memory plates per donor.

Points on this clone: Different DNA sequences within this sample yield the same CDR3.

Sequencing used immunoSEQ multiplex PCR; TCRdb keeps in-frame clones, though not all of them. The sample has over a million clones, around 78% seen once; the top ten hold 0.5% to 0.65%. Trimming took off 3 bases at V and 1 base at J, with 13 bases between the two ends. The CDR3 sequence is 15 residues long. The V gene's germline CDR1 is MDHEN and CDR2 SYDVKM. Donors comprised only Caucasian adults living in Nashville, Tennessee. Into CD45RA+ naive and CD45RA-negative memory subsets, the CD4+ cells were split. The sequencing input was memory CD4+ T cells from PBMCs. Subset indicated: CD45RA-negative fraction. The sequence was obtained from a man aged 18 to 29 in good health. Some clones in this sample may be carry-over from other donors' samples. The J gene is TRBJ2-7, the V gene TRBV28, with D possibly TRBD2 on 6 matching bases. This chain's CDR3 is CASSLGGGTSYEQYF. CDR3 DNA: TGTGCCAGCAGTTTGGGGGGAGGCACATCCTACGAGCAGTACTTC.